The rows below give T cell receptor beta chains drawn from one sample of a study of beta chain features in type 1 diabetes. Data came from immunoSEQ multiplex PCR; TCRdb stores just in-frame clones and leaves some out. The profile shows 680,000 or so clones, around a sixth of them singletons. Sequenced material: naive CD4+ T cells from blood. Receptors were obtained from a man aged 18 to 30 in good health. The CDR3 runs from the conserved cysteine through the conserved F or W. A D gene is named only where the DNA matches it firmly. Clone size is not always given. Where it is, it says once, few, many or a class for expanded clones.

v_gene,abundance,d_gene,j_gene,CDR3nt,CDR3aa
TRBV7-2,NA,NA,TRBJ1-6,TGTGCCAGCAGCTTATTGAACAGGGCCTCTAATTCACCCCTCCACTTT,CASSLLNRASNSPLHF
TRBV7-6,NA,NA,TRBJ2-5,TGTGCCAGCAGCTCCAACCCTGTCCTCCAAGAGACCCAGTACTTC,CASSSNPVLQETQYF
TRBV18,NA,NA,TRBJ1-5,TGTGCCAGCTCCCAGGCCGACACCTTACAGCATTTT,CASSQADTLQHF
TRBV5-1,NA,TRBD1,TRBJ2-7,TGCGCCAGCAGCTTGGACAGGGGCACCTACGAGCAGTACTTC,CASSLDRGTYEQYF
TRBV27,few,NA,TRBJ2-7,TGTGCCAGCCGCACGATTCTTAGCGGTAGTTACGAGCAGTACTTC,CASRTILSGSYEQYF
TRBV4-3,few,NA,TRBJ1-6,TGCGCCAGCAGCCCATTCAGCTATAATTCACCCCTCCACTTT,CASSPFSYNSPLHF
TRBV7-2,NA,TRBD2,TRBJ2-3,TGTGCCAGCAGCGTAGCGGGGGCTTATGTAGATACGCAGTATTTT,CASSVAGAYVDTQYF
TRBV7-2,NA,NA,TRBJ2-5,TGTGCCAGCAGCCCTCGGGCCACCCAGTACTTC,CASSPRATQYF
TRBV7-2,NA,TRBD1,TRBJ2-5,TGTGCCAGCATAAGGGACAGGGGGGGAGAGACCCAGTACTTC,CASIRDRGGETQYF
TRBV11-2,NA,NA,TRBJ1-3,TGTGCCAGCAGCCCCCTCCGGGGATCCAGAAACACCATATATTTT,CASSPLRGSRNTIYF
TRBV18,few,NA,TRBJ2-7,TGTGCCAGCTCTCCGGGACTGACCCTGAACGAGCAGTACTTC,CASSPGLTLNEQYF
TRBV7-8,few,NA,TRBJ2-7,TGTGCCAGCAGCACAGCCGGGACTGGCTCCTACGAGCAGTACTTC,CASSTAGTGSYEQYF
TRBV11-2,few,NA,TRBJ2-7,TGTGCCAGCAGCTCCCCCTCCTACGAGCAGTACTTC,CASSSPSYEQYF
TRBV7-2,NA,NA,TRBJ1-5,TGTGCCAGCAGCCTCCCCGGGACAACCCATCAGCCCCAGCATTTT,CASSLPGTTHQPQHF
TRBV6-1,few,NA,TRBJ1-5,TGTGCCAGCAGTGAAGTTATGTTTAGCAATCAGCCCCAGCATTTT,CASSEVMFSNQPQHF
TRBV9,NA,NA,TRBJ2-5,TGTGCCAGCAGCGTAGAAACAGGACTTCTAGGGACCCAGTACTTC,CASSVETGLLGTQYF
TRBV2,many,NA,TRBJ2-3,TGTGCCAGCAGTGCCCTGGACAGTACGCAGTATTTT,CASSALDSTQYF
TRBV6-5,once,TRBD2,TRBJ2-5,TGTGCCAGCAATCCCACCGGGACTAGCGGGGGGACCCAGTACTTC,CASNPTGTSGGTQYF
TRBV11-2,NA,NA,TRBJ2-5,TGTGCCAGCAGCCCTCGTGGGCTTCAAGAGACCCAGTACTTC,CASSPRGLQETQYF
TRBV10-3,few,TRBD1,TRBJ1-1,TGTGCCACGCAGACCAGGGGGCGTATCACTGAAGCTTTCTTT,CATQTRGRITEAFF
TRBV7-9,few,NA,TRBJ1-6,TGTGCCAGCAGCTTAGGGAGGGACCTTGATTCACCCCTCCACTTT,CASSLGRDLDSPLHF
TRBV7-9,NA,NA,TRBJ1-3,TGTGCCAGCAGCTTCCTGTCTGGGCAGAGCTCTGGAAACACCATATATTTT,CASSFLSGQSSGNTIYF
TRBV30,few,NA,TRBJ1-3,TGTGCCTGGAGTGTCTTCGGGTCCTCTGGAAACACCATATATTTT,CAWSVFGSSGNTIYF
TRBV27,NA,TRBD1,TRBJ1-1,TGTGCCAGCAGTCTCCGGACAGGAACCACTGAAGCTTTCTTT,CASSLRTGTTEAFF
TRBV11-2,few,NA,TRBJ2-3,TGTGCCAGCAGCTTGACGAAGAGCACAGATACGCAGTATTTT,CASSLTKSTDTQYF
TRBV7-3,NA,NA,TRBJ2-1,TGTGCCAGCAGCTTAACTAGGATGGATGAGCAGTTCTTC,CASSLTRMDEQFF
TRBV20-1,few,NA,TRBJ1-1,TGCAGTGCCAGAATGAACACTGAAGCTTTCTTT,CSARMNTEAFF
TRBV9,NA,TRBD2,TRBJ2-3,TGTGCCAGCAGCGTACTAGCGGGGAACACAGATACGCAGTATTTT,CASSVLAGNTDTQYF
TRBV4-1,few,TRBD2,TRBJ2-1,TGCGCCAGCAGCCCCACGGGGAAGCGGGATAGAGACAATGAGCAGTTCTTC,CASSPTGKRDRDNEQFF
TRBV5-8,few,NA,TRBJ1-1,TGTGCCAGCAGGTTCCATCTCGGAGGTCACACTGAAGCTTTCTTT,CASRFHLGGHTEAFF
TRBV28,few,NA,TRBJ2-7,TGTGCCAGCAGTGTCAGGGGTTACGAGCAGTACTTC,CASSVRGYEQYF
TRBV4-3,NA,NA,TRBJ1-1,TGCGCCAGCAGCCAAGCGAGGAACACTGAAGCTTTCTTT,CASSQARNTEAFF
TRBV21-1,few,NA,TRBJ1-5,TGTGCCAGCAGCATAGTTTATTCGGGGGACGGCAATCAGCCCCAGCATTTT,CASSIVYSGDGNQPQHF
TRBV2,NA,TRBD2,TRBJ2-5,TGTGCCAGCAAAAGGGGACTAGGCCGGACCCAGTACTTC,CASKRGLGRTQYF
TRBV4-1,NA,NA,TRBJ2-3,TGCGCCAGCAGCCAAGGTCGGGCCAGACGGACAGATACGCAGTATTTT,CASSQGRARRTDTQYF
TRBV30,few,NA,TRBJ1-1,TGTGCCTGGAGCATGGGGGGACGACTCATGAACACTGAAGCTTTCTTT,CAWSMGGRLMNTEAFF
TRBV4-3,few,NA,TRBJ2-6,TGCGCCAGCAGCCAACAGGGTGTCAACTCTGGGGCCAACGTCCTGACTTTC,CASSQQGVNSGANVLTF
TRBV9,NA,NA,TRBJ1-6,TGTGCCAGCAGCCCAAGGACGGGCAGGGATTCACCCCTCCACTTT,CASSPRTGRDSPLHF
TRBV19,NA,TRBD1,TRBJ1-5,TGTGCCAGTAGTACCCCCGGGACAGGGTTTTACAATCAGCCCCAGCATTTT,CASSTPGTGFYNQPQHF
TRBV18,few,NA,TRBJ2-7,TGTGCCAGCTCACCAGGGCCGGGACGGGAGCAGTACTTC,CASSPGPGREQYF
TRBV5-1,NA,NA,TRBJ1-1,TGCGCCAGCAGCTTGAGGGGCACTGAAGCTTTCTTT,CASSLRGTEAFF
TRBV5-4,NA,NA,TRBJ1-2,TGTGCCAGCAGCCCGGACAGCAACTATGGCTACACCTTC,CASSPDSNYGYTF
TRBV5-8,once,TRBD1,TRBJ2-3,TGTGCCAGCAGCTTGGGACAGGGTGATACGCAGTATTTT,CASSLGQGDTQYF
TRBV5-4,few,NA,TRBJ2-1,TGTGCCAGCAGCTCCGGCCTTGTAGCAGGACTAACCTACAATGAGCAGTTCTTC,CASSSGLVAGLTYNEQFF
TRBV5-1,NA,NA,TRBJ1-1,TGCGCCAGCAGCTGGGGCGGGGAGAACACTGAAGCTTTCTTT,CASSWGGENTEAFF
TRBV18,NA,NA,TRBJ1-2,TGTGCCAGCTCACCAGGTCCTGGGAGCTATGGCTACACCTTC,CASSPGPGSYGYTF